This T cell receptor (beta chain) was retrieved from a study of shared clonotypes between healthy human individuals. About this clone itself: The target antigen is unknown.

Whole-study results and caveats: Genetic and exposure-history diversity was limited by the few donors. Several donors held about 5% of naive CD4 clonotypes in common. Sampling was confined to blood; repertoires within tissues likely differ.

The method was immunoSEQ multiplex PCR; TCRdb's version includes in-frame clones alone and lacks a portion of them. The sample has approximately 1.4 million clones; approximately 98% are singletons. The CDR3 runs to 15 residues. The V end was cut by 3 bases, the J end by 5 bases, with 17 bases between. Per germline, CDR1 SEHNR and CDR2 FQNEAQ (reference sequence). The receptor comes from a man aged 30-40 years in good health. The sample consisted of naive CD4+ T cells sorted from blood. The subset here: CD45RA+ positively selected. V is TRBV7-9 and J is TRBJ2-7, with D possibly being TRBD1 or TRBD2 (5 bases each). Written as DNA, the CDR3 is TGTGCCAGCAGCTTTCTAGGGGACGCTGTCCACGAGCAGTACTTC. The encoded protein is CASSFLGDAVHEQYF.